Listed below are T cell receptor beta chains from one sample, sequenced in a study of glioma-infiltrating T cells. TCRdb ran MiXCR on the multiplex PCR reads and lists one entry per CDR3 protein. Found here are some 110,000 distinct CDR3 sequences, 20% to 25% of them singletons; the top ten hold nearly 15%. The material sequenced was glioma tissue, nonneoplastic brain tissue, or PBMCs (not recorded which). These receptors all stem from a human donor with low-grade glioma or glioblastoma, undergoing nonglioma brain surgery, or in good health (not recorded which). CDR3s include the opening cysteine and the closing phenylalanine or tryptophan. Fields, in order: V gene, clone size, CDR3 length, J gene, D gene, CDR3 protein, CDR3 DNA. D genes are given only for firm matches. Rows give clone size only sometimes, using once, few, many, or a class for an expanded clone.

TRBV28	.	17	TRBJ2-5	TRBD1	CAGSLITPGQGMGTQYF	TGTGCCGGCAGTCTGATTACCCCGGGACAGGGGATGGGGACCCAGTACTTC
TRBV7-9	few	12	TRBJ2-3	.	CASSLVEDTQYF	TGTGCCAGCAGCTTAGTTGAGGATACGCAGTATTTT
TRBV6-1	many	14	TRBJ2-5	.	CASRQLAVKETQYF	TGTGCCAGCAGACAACTAGCAGTTAAAGAGACCCAGTACTTC
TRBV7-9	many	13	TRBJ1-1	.	CASSPDGTKEGFF	TGTGCCAGCAGCCCAGATGGGACCAAGGAGGGTTTCTTT
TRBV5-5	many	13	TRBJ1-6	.	CASSFDNGSPLHF	TGTGCCAGCAGCTTTGACAACGGTTCACCCCTCCACTTT
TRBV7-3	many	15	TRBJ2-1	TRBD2	CASSPGTSGSLEQFF	TGTGCCAGCAGCCCCGGGACTAGCGGGAGTTTAGAGCAGTTCTTC
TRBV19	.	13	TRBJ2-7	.	CASSIQDFYGQYF	TGTGCCAGTAGTATACAGGATTTTTACGGGCAGTACTTC
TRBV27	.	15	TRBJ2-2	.	CASSYWDGTTRELFF	TGTGCTAGCAGTTACTGGGACGGAACCACCAGGGAGCTGTTTTTT
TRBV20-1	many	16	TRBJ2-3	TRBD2	CSASRTSGSNADTQYF	TGCAGTGCTAGCCGCACTAGCGGGAGTAACGCAGATACGCAGTATTTT
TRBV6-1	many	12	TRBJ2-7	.	CASTRFSYEQYF	TGTGCCAGCACCAGATTCTCCTACGAGCAGTACTTC
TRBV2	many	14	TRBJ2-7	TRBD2	CASQTSRLSYEQYF	TGTGCCAGTCAGACTAGCCGCCTCTCCTACGAGCAGTACTTC
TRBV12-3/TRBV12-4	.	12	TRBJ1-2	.	CASRGTNYGYTF	TGTGCCAGCAGGGGGACTAACTATGGCTACACCTTC